This TCR beta chain came from a study of naive and memory T cell subsets. The CDR3 is 13 amino acids. The ends were cut back, 5 bases at V and 1 base at J, with 5 bases in the middle. Germline values: CDR1 KGHSH, CDR2 LQKENI. Both TRBC1 and TRBC2 were covered by a beta constant-region primer of two equimolar oligonucleotides. Ligated cDNA was amplified by four rounds of PCR with nested alpha and beta constant-region primers and SP2. TCRdb ran MiXCR on the UMI-ligation and nested PCR reads and lists one entry per CDR3 protein. The data contain about 90,000 distinct CDR3 sequences, over 9% of them singletons. Separate alpha and beta amplification began at the second PCR step. General observations from the study: Gini index rose across naive, CM, EM and EMRA in CD4 and CD8. TCR counts from RNA may reflect activation-linked expression changes. Naive repertoires, especially CD8, held a few larger clonotypes, possibly memory cells re-expressing CD45RA. Over 90% of naive TCR sequences appeared only once, unlike memory subsets.

This clonotype came up a few times. As yet, its antigen is unknown. This TCR came from a human donor in good health. The chain couples TRBV18 to TRBJ2-2, with unresolved D. Source material: naive CD4+ T cells from blood. Written as DNA, the CDR3 is TGTGCCAGCTCATCCCAGAACACCGGGGAGCTGTTTTTT. Its protein product is CASSSQNTGELFF.